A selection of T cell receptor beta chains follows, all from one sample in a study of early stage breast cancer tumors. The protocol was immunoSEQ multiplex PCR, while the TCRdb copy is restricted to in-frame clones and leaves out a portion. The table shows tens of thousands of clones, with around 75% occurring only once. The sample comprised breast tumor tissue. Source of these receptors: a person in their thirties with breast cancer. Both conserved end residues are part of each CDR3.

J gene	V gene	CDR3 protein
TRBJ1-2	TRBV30	CAWSDKGGYTF
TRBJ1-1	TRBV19	CASSIGTGGFNTEAFF
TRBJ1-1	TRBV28	CASTLRGAAFF
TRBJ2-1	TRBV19	CASSITAGDFYNEQFF
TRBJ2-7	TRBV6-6	CASSYSGGPEQYF
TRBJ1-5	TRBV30	CAWSGRVDQPQHF
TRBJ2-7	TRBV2	CASRAGRAEAYEQYF
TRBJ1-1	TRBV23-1	CASSQSGGSATEAFF
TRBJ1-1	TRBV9	CASSPSARMNTEAFF
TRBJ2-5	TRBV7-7	CASSLQGQGLETQYF
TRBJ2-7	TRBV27	CASSWAGKSSYEQYF
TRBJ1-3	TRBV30	CAWMGGAGNTIYF
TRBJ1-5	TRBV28	CASSLGNQPQHF
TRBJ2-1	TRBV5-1	CASSLDRGWAEQFF
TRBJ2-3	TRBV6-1	CASSASGQPDTQYF
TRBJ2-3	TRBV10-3	CAISGRLAGDTDTQYF
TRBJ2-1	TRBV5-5	CASSLEWEDYNEQFF